Presented here are 26 T cell receptor beta chains from one specimen sequenced in a study of cytomegalovirus exposure and HLA in healthy donors. Assay: immunoSEQ multiplex PCR; the TCRdb copy retains only in-frame clones and omits some. The data hold tens of thousands of clones, with over 95% observed a single time. What was sequenced was PBMCs. The origin of the receptors is a man in his late teens or twenties in good health and CMV-seronegative.

The chain recombines TRBV5-6 with TRBJ2-1, with 8 bases identical to TRBD1. Per the germline V gene, CDR1 is SGHDT and CDR2 is YYEEEE. J gave up 7 bases and V 5 bases, and 5 bases lay outside the gene matches. The CDR3 is made up of 13 amino acids. The chain's CDR3 is CASSSDRENEQFF. The CDR3 bases are TGTGCCAGCAGTTCGGACAGGGAGAATGAGCAGTTCTTC.

This clone appeared a single time. This chain links TRBV5-1 with TRBJ2-1; maybe TRBD2 (5 bases). Germline assignment: CDR1 SGHRS and CDR2 YFSETQ. Trimming took off 2 bases at V and 7 bases at J, with 10 bases between the two ends. The CDR3 length is 13 residues. Here the CDR3 DNA reads TGCGCCAGCAGCTTTATCCGGGGAAATGAGCAGTTCTTC. It translates to CASSFIRGNEQFF.

V usage is TRBV2 and J usage is TRBJ2-1, with D possibly TRBD2 on 6 matching bases. Germline V lookup: CDR1 SNHLY, CDR2 FYNNEI. The CDR3 length is 13 residues. Trimming stripped 8 bases from V and 4 bases from J, with 12 bases between. The CDR3: CASLPGAYNEQFF. In nucleotides, the CDR3 is TGTGCCAGCCTCCCGGGAGCTTACAATGAGCAGTTCTTC.

The gene calls are TRBV7-9 and TRBJ2-7, with D possibly matching TRBD1 (6 bases). The germline gives CDR1 SEHNR, CDR2 FQNEAQ (reference sequence). The V and J ends lost 0 bases and 3 bases respectively, with 9 bases between them. CDR3 length: 14 residues. As DNA, the CDR3 is TGTGCCAGCAGCTTAGCGGACAGAAACTACGAGCAGTACTTC. Protein sequence: CASSLADRNYEQYF.

V and J are TRBV4-2 and TRBJ2-4, with 7 bases fitting TRBD2. The CDR3 length is 14 residues. CDR1 LGHNA and CDR2 YNFKEQ come from the germline V gene. Unmatched junction bases numbered 3, after V lost 5 bases and J lost 2 bases. CDR3: CASSGSGTKNIQYF. The CDR3 region has the DNA TGTGCCAGCAGCGGGAGCGGGACCAAAAACATTCAGTACTTC.

The chain uses TRBV11-1 and TRBJ2-7, with D perhaps TRBD2 (6 bases). Trimming shortened V by 0 bases and J by 7 bases, and 19 bases separated the two germline ends. In germline, CDR1 is SGHAT, CDR2 FQDESV (reference sequence). CDR3 length: 16 residues. In DNA form, the CDR3 reads TGTGCCAGCAGCTTAGCGCGGGACCCGGCCGGATGGGAGCAGTACTTC. This translates into CASSLARDPAGWEQYF.

The V and J genes are TRBV6-1 and TRBJ2-7, with TRBD2 matching 9 bases. After removal of 6 bases from V and 2 bases from J, the junction contained 8 bases not matched to a gene. The CDR3 consists of 15 residues. Germline V CDR1 and CDR2: MNHNS, SASEGT. CDR3 residues: CASRGSGSGPYEQYF. The CDR3 region has the DNA TGTGCCAGCAGGGGTAGCGGGAGCGGTCCCTACGAGCAGTACTTC.

V usage is TRBV4-1 and J usage is TRBJ2-1; D not resolved. V gave up 8 bases and J gave up 7 bases, with 12 bases separating them. The CDR3 is 12 residues long. The germline V gene has CDR1 MGHRA and CDR2 YSYEKL. The CDR3 nucleotides read TGCGCCAGCTCCGACATGAATAATGAGCAGTTCTTC. As protein: CASSDMNNEQFF.

This chain connects TRBV9 to TRBJ1-1; D gene uncertain. Germline CDR1 SGDLS, CDR2 YYNGEE. The ends were cut back, 7 bases at V and 8 bases at J, with 18 bases in the middle. The CDR3 extends over 13 amino acids. DNA for the CDR3: TGTGCCAGCGTCACCGGGATAAAAGGGGAAGCTTTCTTT. Translation: CASVTGIKGEAFF.

The table lists this clone with a count of one. J is TRBJ2-2 and V is TRBV5-1, with TRBD1 matching over 10 bases. This CDR3 has 20 residues. CDR1 SGHRS and CDR2 YFSETQ come from the germline V gene. Losses at the gene ends were 0 bases for V and 0 bases for J; bases not matched to a gene: 11. This CDR3 is CASSLDRQGARGANTGELFF. CDR3 coding DNA: TGCGCCAGCAGCTTGGATCGACAGGGGGCACGAGGAGCGAACACCGGGGAGCTGTTTTTT. The variable domain in full, with the rest retrieved from reference TRBV5-1 and TRBJ2-2, is KAGVTQTPRYLIKTRGQQVTLSCSPISGHRSVSWYQQTPGQGLQFLFEYFSETQRNKGNFPGRFSGRQFSNSRSEMNVSTLELGDSALYLCASSLDRQGARGANTGELFFGEGSRLTVL.

The chain has TRBV19 and TRBJ1-5, with 9 bases lining up with TRBD1. J lost 1 base, V lost 5 bases, and 9 bases had no gene match. CDR3 length equals 17 residues. Germline CDR1 and CDR2: LNHDA and SQIVND (reference sequence). The CDR3 reads CASSPQRTGASNQPQHF. DNA for the CDR3: TGTGCCAGTAGTCCCCAAAGGACAGGGGCCAGCAATCAGCCCCAGCATTTT.

J is TRBJ1-6 and V is TRBV10-3; no clear D gene. This CDR3 comprises 13 residues. Germline V gene lookup returns CDR1 ENHRY and CDR2 SYGVKD. Between the trimmed V and J ends, which lost 6 bases and 1 base, there was a span of 4 bases. Here the CDR3 DNA reads TGTGCCATCAGCCAGTCCTATAATTCACCCCTCCACTTT. Its translation is CAISQSYNSPLHF.

This chain joins TRBV5-1 and TRBJ2-7; 9 bases agree with TRBD1. The CDR3 covers 15 residues. The germline V gene has CDR1 SGHRS and CDR2 YFSETQ. Trimming cost V 4 bases and J 4 bases; bases outside gene matches: 9. The CDR3 sequence: CASSTRTGEEYEQYF. Written as DNA, the CDR3 is TGCGCCAGCAGCACCAGGACAGGGGAGGAATACGAGCAGTACTTC.

This clone occurred once. CDR3 sequence: CASSFASWTDTQYF. The CDR3 DNA follows: TGTGCCAGCAGCTTCGCCAGTTGGACAGATACGCAGTATTTT. This chain links TRBV28 with TRBJ2-3; D is unresolved. This CDR3 region has 14 residues. CDR1 is MDHEN, CDR2 SYDVKM, per germline. The V and J ends lost 6 bases and 3 bases respectively, with 13 bases between them.

The V and J genes are TRBV4-2 and TRBJ2-3, with 8 bases fitting TRBD2. The CDR3 loop spans 17 amino acids. Germline assignment: CDR1 LGHNA and CDR2 YNFKEQ. V was pared by 4 bases and J by 0 bases, with 9 bases of the junction left unmatched. This CDR3 reads CASSRSPTSGSTDTQYF. The DNA of the CDR3 is TGTGCCAGCAGCCGATCACCCACTAGCGGCAGCACAGATACGCAGTATTTT.

The chain is built from TRBV10-3 and TRBJ2-5, with TRBD2 matching 10 bases. V shed 0 bases, J shed 1 base, and the junction held 11 bases outside the gene matches. CDR1 and CDR2 from the germline V gene are ENHRY and SYGVKD. CDR3 length: 19 amino acids. The CDR3 protein is CAISESSLAGAPVQETQYF. Written as DNA, the CDR3 is TGTGCCATCAGTGAGTCCTCTCTAGCGGGAGCCCCCGTCCAAGAGACCCAGTACTTC.

V gene TRBV7-2 combines with J gene TRBJ2-5, with D perhaps matching TRBD1 (7 bases). The CDR3 runs 13 residues. V lost 6 bases to trimming and J lost 5 bases, with 13 bases between them. Germline V CDR1 and CDR2: SGHTA, FQGNSA. The CDR3: CASRRRGQETQYF. The DNA for the CDR3 is TGTGCCAGCAGACGGAGGGGGCAGGAGACCCAGTACTTC.

The chain combines TRBV6-5 with TRBJ1-4, with a weak D call TRBD1 (5 bases). This CDR3 has 15 amino acids. Between the trimmed V and J ends, which lost 0 bases and 8 bases, there was a span of 13 bases. Germline CDR1 is MNHEY and CDR2 is SVGAGI. The DNA for the CDR3 is TGTGCCAGCAGTTACTCGGGCAGGGTGAGGGAAAAACTGTTTTTT. It encodes CASSYSGRVREKLFF.

This chain links TRBV19 with TRBJ2-7; 8 positions agree with TRBD1. Per germline, CDR1 LNHDA and CDR2 SQIVND (reference sequence). V was clipped by 5 bases and J by 4 bases; unmatched bases: 7. The CDR3 loop spans 14 amino acids. DNA for the CDR3: TGTGCCAGTAGTGCGGGGACAGGAGGTTACGAGCAGTACTTC. This encodes CASSAGTGGYEQYF.

V gene TRBV18 combines with J gene TRBJ1-1, with D unresolved. Between the trimmed V and J ends, which lost 3 bases and 3 bases, there was a span of 20 bases. This CDR3 is built from 17 residues. The germline V gene encodes CDR1 KGHSH and CDR2 LQKENI. The CDR3 sequence: CASSPQDGPSEDTEAFF. In nucleotides, the CDR3 is TGTGCCAGCTCACCCCAGGACGGACCCTCGGAGGACACTGAAGCTTTCTTT.

The chain employs TRBV18 and TRBJ2-1, with 13 nucleotides matching TRBD2. The CDR3 loop spans 23 amino acids. Germline trimming cut 6 bases from V and 0 bases from J; bases unmatched to any gene: 23. CDR1 and CDR2 from the germline V gene are KGHSH and LQKENI. The CDR3, as DNA: TGTGCCAGCTCGCTTGACAGGGAAACCGGGACTAGCGGGGTCCTGAGCTCCTACAATGAGCAGTTCTTC. This encodes CASSLDRETGTSGVLSSYNEQFF.

V usage is TRBV27 and J usage is TRBJ1-5, with TRBD1 as a possible D gene (6 bases). Trimming cost V 3 bases and J 0 bases, with 21 bases left between them. This CDR3 has 19 residues. The germline V gene has CDR1 MNHEY and CDR2 SMNVEV (reference sequence). As DNA, the CDR3 is TGTGCCAGCAGTTTTTTTTCCAGGGGACGTGGATATAGCAATCAGCCCCAGCATTTT. Its translation is CASSFFSRGRGYSNQPQHF.

The DNA for the CDR3 is TGTGCCAGCAGCCTTGGACAGGGGACTGAAGCTTTCTTT. It specifies CASSLGQGTEAFF. The gene calls are TRBV13 and TRBJ1-1; 9 bases map to TRBD1. V shed 5 bases and J 5 bases; nucleotides not matched to a gene: 3. The CDR3 contains 13 residues. Germline CDR1 PRHDT, CDR2 FYEKMQ (reference sequence).

This sequence joins TRBV30 and TRBJ1-5, with 7 bases matching TRBD1. Germline V gives CDR1 GTSNPN, CDR2 SVGIG (reference sequence). There are 15 residues in the CDR3. Trimming cost V 2 bases and J 2 bases; bases outside gene matches: 6. Here the CDR3 reads CAWSTAGGGNQPQHF. The CDR3 nucleotides read TGTGCCTGGAGTACGGCAGGGGGTGGCAATCAGCCCCAGCATTTT. Supplemented by reference TRBV30 and TRBJ1-5, the full variable domain reads SQTIHQWPATLVQPVGSPLSLECTVEGTSNPNLYWYRQAAGRGLQLLFYSVGIGQISSEVPQNLSASRPQDRQFILSSKKLLLSDSGFYLCAWSTAGGGNQPQHFGDGTRLSIL.

The chain combines TRBV10-3 with TRBJ2-6, with D perhaps TRBD1 (6 bases). The CDR3 covers 17 residues. CDR1 ENHRY and CDR2 SYGVKD come from the germline V gene. V lost 3 bases, J lost 1 base, and 13 bases lay in between. CDR3 residues: CAISERTAISGANVLTF. CDR3 nucleotides: TGTGCCATCAGTGAACGGACAGCCATTTCTGGGGCCAACGTCCTGACTTTC.

The chain links TRBV5-4 to TRBJ1-1; possibly TRBD1 for D (6 bases). The CDR3 spans 17 residues. The germline V gene encodes CDR1 SGHNT and CDR2 YYREEE (reference sequence). The V end was cut by 0 bases, the J end by 0 bases, with 15 bases between. CDR3 loop: CASSLDRAGVLNTEAFF. CDR3 nucleotides: TGTGCCAGCAGCTTGGATCGGGCAGGGGTTCTGAACACTGAAGCTTTCTTT.